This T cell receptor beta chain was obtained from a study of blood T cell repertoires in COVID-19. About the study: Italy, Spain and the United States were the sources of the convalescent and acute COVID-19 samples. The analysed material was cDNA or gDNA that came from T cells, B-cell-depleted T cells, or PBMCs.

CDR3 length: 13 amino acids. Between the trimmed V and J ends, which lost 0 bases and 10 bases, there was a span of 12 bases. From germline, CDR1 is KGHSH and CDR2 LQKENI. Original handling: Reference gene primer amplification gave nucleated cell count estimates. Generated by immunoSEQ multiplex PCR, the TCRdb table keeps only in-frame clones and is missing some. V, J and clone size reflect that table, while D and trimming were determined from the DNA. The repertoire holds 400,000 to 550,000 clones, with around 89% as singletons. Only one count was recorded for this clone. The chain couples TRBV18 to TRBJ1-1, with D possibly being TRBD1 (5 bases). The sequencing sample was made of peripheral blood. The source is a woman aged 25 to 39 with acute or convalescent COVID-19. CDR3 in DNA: TGTGCCAGCTCACCACCGAGTCAGGGCTTAGCTTTCTTT. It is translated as CASSPPSQGLAFF.